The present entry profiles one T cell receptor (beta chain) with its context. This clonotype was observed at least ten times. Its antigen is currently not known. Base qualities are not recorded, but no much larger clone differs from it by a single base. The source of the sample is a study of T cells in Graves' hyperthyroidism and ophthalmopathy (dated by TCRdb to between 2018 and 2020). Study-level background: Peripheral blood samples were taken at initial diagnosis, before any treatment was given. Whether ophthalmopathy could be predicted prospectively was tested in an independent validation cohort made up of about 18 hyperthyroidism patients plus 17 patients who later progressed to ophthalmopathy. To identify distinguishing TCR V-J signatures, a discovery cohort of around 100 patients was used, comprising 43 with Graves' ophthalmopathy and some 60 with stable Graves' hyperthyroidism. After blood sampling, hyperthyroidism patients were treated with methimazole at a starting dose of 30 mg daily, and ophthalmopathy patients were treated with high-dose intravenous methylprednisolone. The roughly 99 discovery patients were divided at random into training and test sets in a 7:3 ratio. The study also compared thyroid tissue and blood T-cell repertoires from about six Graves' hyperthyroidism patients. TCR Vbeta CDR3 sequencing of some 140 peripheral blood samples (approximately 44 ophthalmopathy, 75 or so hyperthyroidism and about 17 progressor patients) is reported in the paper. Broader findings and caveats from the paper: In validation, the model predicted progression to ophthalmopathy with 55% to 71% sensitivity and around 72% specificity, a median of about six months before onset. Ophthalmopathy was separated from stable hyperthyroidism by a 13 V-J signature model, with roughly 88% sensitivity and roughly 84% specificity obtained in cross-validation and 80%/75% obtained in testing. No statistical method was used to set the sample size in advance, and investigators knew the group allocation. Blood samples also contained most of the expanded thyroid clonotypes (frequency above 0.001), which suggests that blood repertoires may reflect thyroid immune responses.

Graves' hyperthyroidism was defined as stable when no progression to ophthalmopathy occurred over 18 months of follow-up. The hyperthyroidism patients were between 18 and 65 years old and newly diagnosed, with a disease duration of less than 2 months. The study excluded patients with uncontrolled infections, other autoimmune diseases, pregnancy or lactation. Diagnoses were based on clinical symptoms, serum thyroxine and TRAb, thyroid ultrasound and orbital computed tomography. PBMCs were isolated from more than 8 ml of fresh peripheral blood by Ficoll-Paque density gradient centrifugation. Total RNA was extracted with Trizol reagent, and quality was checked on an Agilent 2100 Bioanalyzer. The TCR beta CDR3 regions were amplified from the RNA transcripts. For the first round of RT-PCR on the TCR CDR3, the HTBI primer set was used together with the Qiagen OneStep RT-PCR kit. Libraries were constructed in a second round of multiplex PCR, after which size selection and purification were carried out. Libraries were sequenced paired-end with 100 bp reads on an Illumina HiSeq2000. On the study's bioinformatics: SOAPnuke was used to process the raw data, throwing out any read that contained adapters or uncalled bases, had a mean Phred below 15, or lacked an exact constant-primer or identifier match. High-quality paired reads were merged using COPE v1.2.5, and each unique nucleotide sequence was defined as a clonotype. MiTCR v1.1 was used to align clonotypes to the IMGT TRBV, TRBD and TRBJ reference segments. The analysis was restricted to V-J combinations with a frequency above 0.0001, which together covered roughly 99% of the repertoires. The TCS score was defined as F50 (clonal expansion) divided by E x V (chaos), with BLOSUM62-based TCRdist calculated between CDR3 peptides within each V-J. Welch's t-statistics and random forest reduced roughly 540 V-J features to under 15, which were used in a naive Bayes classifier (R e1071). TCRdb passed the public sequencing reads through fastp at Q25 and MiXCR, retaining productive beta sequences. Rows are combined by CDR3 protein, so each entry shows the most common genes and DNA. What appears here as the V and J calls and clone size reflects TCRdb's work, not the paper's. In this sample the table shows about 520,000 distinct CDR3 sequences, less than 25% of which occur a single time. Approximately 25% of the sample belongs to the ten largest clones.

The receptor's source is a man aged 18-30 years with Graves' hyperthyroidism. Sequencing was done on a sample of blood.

The encoded CDR3 is CASSLKIPSLLNTEAFF. At the DNA level, the sequence is TGTGCCAGCAGTCTTAAAATCCCTAGTCTGTTGAACACTGAAGCTTTCTTT. Rearrangement joined TRBV27 to TRBJ1-1, with the D gene not confidently named. From cysteine to phenylalanine, the CDR3 is 17 amino acids long. The kept DNA is CDR3 alone, 51 bases in frame from the first base. CDR1 and CDR2 are drawn from the germline V gene (reference sequence): MNHEY, SMNVEV. V is pared back by 5 bases and J by 0 bases, with 19 bases lying between the germline termini.